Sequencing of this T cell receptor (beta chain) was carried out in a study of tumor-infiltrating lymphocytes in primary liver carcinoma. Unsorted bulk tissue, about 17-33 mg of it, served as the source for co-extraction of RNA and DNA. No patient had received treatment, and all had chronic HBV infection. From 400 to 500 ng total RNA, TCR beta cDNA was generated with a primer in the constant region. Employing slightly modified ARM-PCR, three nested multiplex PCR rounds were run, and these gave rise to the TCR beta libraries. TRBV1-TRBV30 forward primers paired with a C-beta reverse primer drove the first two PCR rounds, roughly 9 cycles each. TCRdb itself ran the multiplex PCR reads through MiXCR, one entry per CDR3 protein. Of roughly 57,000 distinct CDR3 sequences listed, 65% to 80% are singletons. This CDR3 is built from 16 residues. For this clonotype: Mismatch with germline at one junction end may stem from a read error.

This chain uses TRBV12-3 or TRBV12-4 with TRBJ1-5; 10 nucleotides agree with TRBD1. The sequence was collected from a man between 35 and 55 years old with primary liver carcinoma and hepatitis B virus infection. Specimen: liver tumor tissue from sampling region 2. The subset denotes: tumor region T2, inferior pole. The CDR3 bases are TGTGCCAGCAGTTCGAGGACAGGGGGTATAAATCAGCCCCAGGATTTT. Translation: CASSSRTGGINQPQDF.